This entry is about one T cell receptor (beta chain). Its target is unknown. The treatment is: some 20 received Ad26.COV2.S at low or high dose, single or two shots; a few received placebo; per-sample allocation not given. The study sampled participants on day 63 after the first vaccine or placebo injection. The administered vaccine (an Ad26 vector) expressed Wuhan-strain SARS-CoV-2 spike. Assay: immunoSEQ multiplex PCR; the TCRdb copy retains only in-frame clones and omits some. The sample includes roughly 510,000 clones, around 88% of them seen just once. This sample is drawn from a study of Ad26.COV2.S vaccination and SARS-CoV-2 variants. The overall study: In the COV1001 trial, the donor was in the Ad26.COV2.S arm.

The germline gives CDR1 ENHRY, CDR2 SYGVKD. Unmatched junction bases numbered 9, after V lost 5 bases and J lost 7 bases. This CDR3 is built from 15 residues. Study results and limitations: Individuals receiving vaccine had higher spike-specific TCR breadth than placebo recipients did. Vaccine and placebo recipients had comparable breadth of non-spike TCRs.

The origin of this receptor is a person between 18 and 65 years old who received the Ad26.COV2.S COVID-19 vaccine or a placebo. This chain joins TRBV10-3 and TRBJ1-4; 8 bases align to TRBD1. The sequences come from peripheral blood, collected in a trial of Ad26.COV2.S vaccine versus placebo. CDR3 nucleotide sequence: TGTGCCATCAGTCAGGACAGGGCGGGGAGTGAAAAACTGTTTTTT. It encodes CAISQDRAGSEKLFF.